This TCR beta chain was recovered during a study of blood T cell repertoires in COVID-19. The CDR3 covers 14 residues. The germline CDR1 and CDR2 sequences are MNHEY and SVGAGI. The V and J ends lost 6 bases and 5 bases respectively, with 11 bases between them. Assay: immunoSEQ multiplex PCR; the TCRdb copy retains only in-frame clones and omits some. Altogether about 110,000 clones are present, approximately 62% being singletons, with the ten largest covering about 5.9%. The V gene is TRBV6-5, the J gene TRBJ1-6; D is perhaps TRBD1 (5 bases). Sequenced input: peripheral blood. This TCR was recovered from an older man with acute or convalescent COVID-19. The CDR3 here is CASRGQQNNSPLHF. CDR3 nucleotide sequence: TGTGCCAGCAGGGGGCAACAGAATAATTCACCCCTCCACTTT.